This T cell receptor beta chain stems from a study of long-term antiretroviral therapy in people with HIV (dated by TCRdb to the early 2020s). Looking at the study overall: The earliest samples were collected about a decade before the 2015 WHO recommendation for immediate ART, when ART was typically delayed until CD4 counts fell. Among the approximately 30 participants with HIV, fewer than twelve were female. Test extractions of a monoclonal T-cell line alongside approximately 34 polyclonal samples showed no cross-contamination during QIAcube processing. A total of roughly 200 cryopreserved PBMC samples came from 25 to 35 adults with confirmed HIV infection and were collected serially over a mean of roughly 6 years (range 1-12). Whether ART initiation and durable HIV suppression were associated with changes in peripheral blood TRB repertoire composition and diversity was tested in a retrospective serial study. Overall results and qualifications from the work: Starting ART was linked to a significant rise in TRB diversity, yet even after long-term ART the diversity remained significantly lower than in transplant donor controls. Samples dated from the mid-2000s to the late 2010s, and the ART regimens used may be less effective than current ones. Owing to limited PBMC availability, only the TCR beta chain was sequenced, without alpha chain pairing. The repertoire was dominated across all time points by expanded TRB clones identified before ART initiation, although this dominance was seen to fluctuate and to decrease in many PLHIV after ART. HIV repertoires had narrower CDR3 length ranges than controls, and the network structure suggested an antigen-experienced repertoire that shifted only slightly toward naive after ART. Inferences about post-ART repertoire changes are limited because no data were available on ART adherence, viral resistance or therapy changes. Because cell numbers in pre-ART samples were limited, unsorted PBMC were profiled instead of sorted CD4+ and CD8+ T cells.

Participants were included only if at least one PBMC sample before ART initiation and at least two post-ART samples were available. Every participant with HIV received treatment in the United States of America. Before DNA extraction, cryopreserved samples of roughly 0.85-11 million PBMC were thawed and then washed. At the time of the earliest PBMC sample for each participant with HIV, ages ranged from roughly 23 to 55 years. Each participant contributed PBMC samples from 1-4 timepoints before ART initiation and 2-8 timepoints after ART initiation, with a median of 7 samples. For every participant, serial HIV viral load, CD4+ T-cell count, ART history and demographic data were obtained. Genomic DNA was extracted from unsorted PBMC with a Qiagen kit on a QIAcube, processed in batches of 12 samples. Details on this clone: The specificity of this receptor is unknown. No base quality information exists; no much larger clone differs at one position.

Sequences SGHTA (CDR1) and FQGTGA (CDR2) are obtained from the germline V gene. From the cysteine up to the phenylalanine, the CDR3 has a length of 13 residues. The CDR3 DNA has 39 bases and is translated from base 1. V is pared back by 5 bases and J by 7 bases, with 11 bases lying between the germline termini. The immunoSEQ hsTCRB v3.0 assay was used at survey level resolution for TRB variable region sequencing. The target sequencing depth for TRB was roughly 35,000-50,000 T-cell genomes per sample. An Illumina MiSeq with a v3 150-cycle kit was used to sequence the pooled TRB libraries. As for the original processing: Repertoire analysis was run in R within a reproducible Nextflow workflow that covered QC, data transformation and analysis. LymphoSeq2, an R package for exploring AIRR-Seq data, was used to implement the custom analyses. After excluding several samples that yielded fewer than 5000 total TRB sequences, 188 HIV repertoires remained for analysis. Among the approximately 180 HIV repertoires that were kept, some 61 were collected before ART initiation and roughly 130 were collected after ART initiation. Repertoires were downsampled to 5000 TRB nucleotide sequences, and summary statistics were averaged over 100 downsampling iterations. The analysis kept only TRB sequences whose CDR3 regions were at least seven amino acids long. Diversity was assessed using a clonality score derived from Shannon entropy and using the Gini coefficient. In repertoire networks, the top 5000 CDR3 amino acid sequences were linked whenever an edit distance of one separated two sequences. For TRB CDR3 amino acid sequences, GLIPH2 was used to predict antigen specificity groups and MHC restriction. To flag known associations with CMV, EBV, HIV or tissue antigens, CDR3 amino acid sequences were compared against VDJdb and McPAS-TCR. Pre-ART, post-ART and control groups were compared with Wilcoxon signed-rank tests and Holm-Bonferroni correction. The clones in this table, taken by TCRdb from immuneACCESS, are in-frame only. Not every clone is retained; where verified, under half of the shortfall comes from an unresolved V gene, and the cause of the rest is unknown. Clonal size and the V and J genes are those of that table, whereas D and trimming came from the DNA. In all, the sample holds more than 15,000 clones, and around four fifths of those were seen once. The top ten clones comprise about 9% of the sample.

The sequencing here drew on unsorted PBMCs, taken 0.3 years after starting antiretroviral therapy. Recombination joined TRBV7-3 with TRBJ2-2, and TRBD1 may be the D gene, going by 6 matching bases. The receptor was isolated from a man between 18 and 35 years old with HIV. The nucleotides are TGTGCCAGCAGCAAACAGGGAAGCGGGGAGCTGTTTTTT. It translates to CASSKQGSGELFF.